The clone carrying this T cell receptor (beta chain) was recorded many times. This sample was included in a study of identical twins. It was template switching that added a universal primer site, and there were unique molecular identifiers on the cDNA. TCRdb reprocessed the 5' RACE reads via MiXCR and lists one record per CDR3 protein. Counted here are roughly 690,000 distinct CDR3 sequences, around 20% occurring once; the ten biggest clones make up about 4.5%. The CDR3 has 15 residues. V was trimmed by 7 bases and J by 7 bases, leaving 20 bases between them. CDR1 is LNHNV and CDR2 is YYDKDF in the germline V gene (reference sequence). The sample was also reused in another study, on T cells expressing NK-cell markers. Turning to that study: Out of eight donors sequenced, seven tested HCMV-seropositive and the remaining one seronegative.

Specimen: PBMCs. The TCR was taken from a woman aged 18 to 35 in good health. The genes are TRBV15 and TRBJ2-1; D may be TRBD2 (6 bases). The CDR3 loop reads CATTEGQSWGNEQFF. CDR3 DNA sequence: TGTGCCACCACGGAGGGTCAGTCCTGGGGTAATGAGCAGTTCTTC. Filled out from reference TRBV15 and TRBJ2-1, the complete variable domain reads DAMVIQNPRYQVTQFGKPVTLSCSQTLNHNVMYWYQQKSSQAPKLLFHYYDKDFNNEADTPDNFQSRRPNTSFCFLDIRSPGLGDTAMYLCATTEGQSWGNEQFFGPGTRLTVL.